Sequencing of this TCR beta chain was carried out in a study of vaccination effects on CD4 cells after COVID-19. Notes on the study in general: Convalescent patients were scarce, and early post-infection timepoints were absent.

Comments on this clone: Antigen unknown.

Germline CDR1 is MGHRA and CDR2 is YSYEKL. The CDR3 sequence is 14 residues long. V was clipped by 0 bases and J by 3 bases, with 8 bases between them. Profiling relied on immunoSEQ multiplex PCR, and the TCRdb table lists in-frame clones only, not all of them. The data hold around 69,000 clones, with around 70% observed a single time. ViraFEST expansion of antigen-specific CD4+ T cells with viral peptide pools preceded sequencing. Subsequent to approximately 11 days of culture, CD4+ T cells were isolated. Participants were given two doses of BNT162b2 or mRNA-1273 vaccine. Half the medium was swapped for IL-2 medium on days 3 and 7.

This rearrangement joins TRBV4-1 to TRBJ1-1, with D hard to call. The sample in question was CD4+ T cells from PBMCs cultured with HCoV-229E spike peptides, obtained after COVID-19 vaccination. This sequence originates from a human donor who received a COVID-19 vaccine. CDR3 residues: CASSQEGAYTEAFF. CDR3 DNA sequence: TGCGCCAGCAGCCAAGAGGGTGCGTACACTGAAGCTTTCTTT.